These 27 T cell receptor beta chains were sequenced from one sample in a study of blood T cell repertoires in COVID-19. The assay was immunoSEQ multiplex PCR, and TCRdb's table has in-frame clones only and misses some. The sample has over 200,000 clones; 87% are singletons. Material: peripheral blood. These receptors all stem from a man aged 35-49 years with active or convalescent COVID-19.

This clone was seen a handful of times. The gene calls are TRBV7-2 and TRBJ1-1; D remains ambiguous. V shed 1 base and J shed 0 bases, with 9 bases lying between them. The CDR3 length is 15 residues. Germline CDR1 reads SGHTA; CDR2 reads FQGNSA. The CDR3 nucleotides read TGTGCCAGCAGCTTAGGGGTGGGCCTGAACACTGAAGCTTTCTTT. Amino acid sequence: CASSLGVGLNTEAFF.

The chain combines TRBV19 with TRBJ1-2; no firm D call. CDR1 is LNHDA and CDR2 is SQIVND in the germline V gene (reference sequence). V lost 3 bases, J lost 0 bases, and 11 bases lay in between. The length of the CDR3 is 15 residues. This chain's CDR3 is CASSMDSRPNYGYTF. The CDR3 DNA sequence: TGTGCCAGTAGTATGGACTCCCGGCCTAACTATGGCTACACCTTC.

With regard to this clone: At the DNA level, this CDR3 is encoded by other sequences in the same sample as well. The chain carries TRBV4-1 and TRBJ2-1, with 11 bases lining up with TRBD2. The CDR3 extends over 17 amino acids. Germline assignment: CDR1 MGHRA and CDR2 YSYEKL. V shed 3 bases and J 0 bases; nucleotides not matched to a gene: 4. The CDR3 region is CASSQIAGGSSYNEQFF. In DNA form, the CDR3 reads TGCGCCAGCAGCCAGATAGCGGGGGGGAGCTCCTACAATGAGCAGTTCTTC.

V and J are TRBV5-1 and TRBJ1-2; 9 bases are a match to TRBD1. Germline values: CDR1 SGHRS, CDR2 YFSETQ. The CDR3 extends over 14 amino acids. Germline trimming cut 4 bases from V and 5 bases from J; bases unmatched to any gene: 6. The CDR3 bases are TGCGCCAGCAGCCCACAGGGGGCGGGTTATGGCTACACCTTC. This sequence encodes CASSPQGAGYGYTF.

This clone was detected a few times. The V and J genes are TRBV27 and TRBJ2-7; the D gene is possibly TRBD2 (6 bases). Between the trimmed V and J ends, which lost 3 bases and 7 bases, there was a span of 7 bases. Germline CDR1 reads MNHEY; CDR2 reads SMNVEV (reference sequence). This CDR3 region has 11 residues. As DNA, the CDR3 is TGTGCCAGCAGTTTCGGGGGTGAGCAGTACTTC. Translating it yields CASSFGGEQYF.

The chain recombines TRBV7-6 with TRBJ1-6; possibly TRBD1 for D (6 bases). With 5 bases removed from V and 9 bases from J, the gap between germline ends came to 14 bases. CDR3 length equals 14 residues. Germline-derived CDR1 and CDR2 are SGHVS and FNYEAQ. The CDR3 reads CASSRDTSGSPLHF. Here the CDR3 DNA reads TGTGCCAGCAGCAGGGACACATCTGGTTCACCCCTCCACTTT.

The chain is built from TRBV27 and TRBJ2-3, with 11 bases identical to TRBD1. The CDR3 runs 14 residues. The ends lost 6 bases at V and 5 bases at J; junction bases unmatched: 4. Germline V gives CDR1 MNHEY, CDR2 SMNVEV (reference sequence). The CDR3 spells CASSQDRGQDTQYF. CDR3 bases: TGTGCCAGCAGCCAGGACAGGGGGCAAGATACGCAGTATTTT.

In DNA form, the CDR3 reads TGTGCCAGCAGCACCCAGGGAGCGGGAGAGATAAATGAGCAGTTCTTC. Its translation: CASSTQGAGEINEQFF. The chain is built from TRBV4-2 and TRBJ2-1; 8 bases align to TRBD2. CDR3 length equals 16 residues. J lost 7 bases, V lost 5 bases, and 13 bases had no gene match. Germline V CDR1 and CDR2: LGHNA, YNFKEQ.

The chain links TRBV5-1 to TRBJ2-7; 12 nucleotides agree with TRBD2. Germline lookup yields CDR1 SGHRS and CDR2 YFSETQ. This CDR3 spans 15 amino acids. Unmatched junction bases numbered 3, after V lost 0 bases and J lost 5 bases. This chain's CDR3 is CASSLGLAGDHEQYF. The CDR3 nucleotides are TGCGCCAGCAGCTTGGGACTAGCGGGGGACCACGAGCAGTACTTC.

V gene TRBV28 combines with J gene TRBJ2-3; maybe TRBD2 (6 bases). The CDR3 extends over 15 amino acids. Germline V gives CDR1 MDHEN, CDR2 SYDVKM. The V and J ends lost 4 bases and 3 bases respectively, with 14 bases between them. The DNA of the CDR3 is TGTGCCAGCAGTTCGCCGGAGGGCATGACAGATACGCAGTATTTT. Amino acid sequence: CASSSPEGMTDTQYF. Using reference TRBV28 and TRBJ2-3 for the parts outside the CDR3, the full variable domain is DVKVTQSSRYLVKRTGEKVFLECVQDMDHENMFWYRQDPGLGLRLIYFSYDVKMKEKGDIPEGYSVSREKKERFSLILESASTNQTSMYLCASSSPEGMTDTQYFGPGTRLTVL.

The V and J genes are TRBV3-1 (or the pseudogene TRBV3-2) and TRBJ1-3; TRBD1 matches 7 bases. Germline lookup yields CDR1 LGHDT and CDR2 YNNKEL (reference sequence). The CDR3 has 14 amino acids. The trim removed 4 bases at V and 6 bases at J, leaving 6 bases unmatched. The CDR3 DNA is TGTGCCAGCAGCCCGACAGGGTTGGCAAACACCATATATTTT. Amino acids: CASSPTGLANTIYF.

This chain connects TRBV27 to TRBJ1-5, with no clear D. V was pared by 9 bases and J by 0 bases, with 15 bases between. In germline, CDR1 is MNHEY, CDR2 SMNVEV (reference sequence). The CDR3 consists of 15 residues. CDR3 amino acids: CASRWAAYSNQPQHF. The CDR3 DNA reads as TGTGCCAGTCGATGGGCAGCTTATAGCAATCAGCCCCAGCATTTT.

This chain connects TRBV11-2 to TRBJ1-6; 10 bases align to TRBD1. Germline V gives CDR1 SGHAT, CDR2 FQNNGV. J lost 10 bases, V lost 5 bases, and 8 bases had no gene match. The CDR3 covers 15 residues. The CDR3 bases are TGTGCCAGCAGCCCCCGGGGACAGGGGTCCTCACCCCTCCACTTT. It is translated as CASSPRGQGSSPLHF.

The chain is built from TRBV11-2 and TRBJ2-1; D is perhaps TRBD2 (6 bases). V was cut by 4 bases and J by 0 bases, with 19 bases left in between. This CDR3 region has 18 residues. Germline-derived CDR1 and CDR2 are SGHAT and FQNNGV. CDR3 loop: CASSSPVGSRASYNEQFF. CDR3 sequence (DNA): TGTGCCAGCAGCTCCCCGGTCGGGAGCAGGGCCTCCTACAATGAGCAGTTCTTC.

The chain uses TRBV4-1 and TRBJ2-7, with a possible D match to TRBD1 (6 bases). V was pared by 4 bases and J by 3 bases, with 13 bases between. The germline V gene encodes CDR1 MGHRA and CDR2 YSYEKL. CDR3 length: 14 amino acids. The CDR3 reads CASSLPGQFYEQYF. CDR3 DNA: TGCGCCAGCAGCCTTCCGGGACAATTCTACGAGCAGTACTTC.

This CDR3 reads CASSQESTNTGELFF. The CDR3 DNA is TGCGCCAGCAGCCAAGAATCCACGAACACCGGGGAGCTGTTTTTT. The chain couples TRBV4-1 to TRBJ2-2; D not certain. Trimming took off 0 bases at V and 0 bases at J, with 5 bases between the two ends. Germline CDR1 reads MGHRA; CDR2 reads YSYEKL. There are 15 residues in the CDR3.

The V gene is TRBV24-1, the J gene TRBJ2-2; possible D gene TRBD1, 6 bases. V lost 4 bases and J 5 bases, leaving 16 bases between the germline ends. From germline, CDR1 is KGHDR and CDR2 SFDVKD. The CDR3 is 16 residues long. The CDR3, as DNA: TGTGCCACCAGTGACAATACAGGGAGTAGAACCGGGGAGCTGTTTTTT. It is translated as CATSDNTGSRTGELFF.

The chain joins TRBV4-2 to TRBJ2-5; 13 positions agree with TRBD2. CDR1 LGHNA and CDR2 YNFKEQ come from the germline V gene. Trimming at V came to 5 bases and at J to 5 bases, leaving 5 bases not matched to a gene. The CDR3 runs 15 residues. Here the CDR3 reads CASSLGLAGFETQYF. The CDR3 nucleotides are TGTGCCAGCAGCTTGGGACTAGCGGGATTTGAGACCCAGTACTTC.

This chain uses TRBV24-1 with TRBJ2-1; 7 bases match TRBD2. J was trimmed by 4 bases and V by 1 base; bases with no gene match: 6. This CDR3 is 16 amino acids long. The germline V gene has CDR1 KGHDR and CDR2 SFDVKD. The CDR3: CATSDLSGTTYNEQFF. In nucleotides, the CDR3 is TGTGCCACCAGTGATTTATCGGGGACTACGTACAATGAGCAGTTCTTC.

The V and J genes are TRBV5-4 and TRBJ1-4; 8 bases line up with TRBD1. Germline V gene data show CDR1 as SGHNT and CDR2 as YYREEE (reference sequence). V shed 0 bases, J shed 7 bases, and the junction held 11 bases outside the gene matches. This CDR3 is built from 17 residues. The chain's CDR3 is CASSLGRGQGIGEKLFF. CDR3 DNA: TGTGCCAGCAGCTTGGGCAGGGGGCAGGGGATAGGTGAAAAACTGTTTTTT. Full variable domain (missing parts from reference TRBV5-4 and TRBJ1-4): ETGVTQSPTHLIKTRGQQVTLRCSSQSGHNTVSWYQQALGQGPQFIFQYYREEENGRGNFPPRFSGLQFPNYSSELNVNALELDDSALYLCASSLGRGQGIGEKLFFGSGTQLSVL.

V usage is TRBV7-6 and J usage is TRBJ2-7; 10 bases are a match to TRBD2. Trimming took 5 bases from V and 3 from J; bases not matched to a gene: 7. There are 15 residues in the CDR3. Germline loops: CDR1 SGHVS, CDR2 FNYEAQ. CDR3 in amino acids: CASSTSGDSSYEQYF. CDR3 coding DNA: TGTGCCAGCAGCACTAGCGGGGATTCAAGCTACGAGCAGTACTTC. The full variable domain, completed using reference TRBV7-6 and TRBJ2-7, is GAGVSQSPRYKVTKRGQDVALRCDPISGHVSLYWYRQALGQGPEFLTYFNYEAQQDKSGLPNDRFSAERPEGSISTLTIQRTEQRDSAMYRCASSTSGDSSYEQYFGPGTRLTVT.

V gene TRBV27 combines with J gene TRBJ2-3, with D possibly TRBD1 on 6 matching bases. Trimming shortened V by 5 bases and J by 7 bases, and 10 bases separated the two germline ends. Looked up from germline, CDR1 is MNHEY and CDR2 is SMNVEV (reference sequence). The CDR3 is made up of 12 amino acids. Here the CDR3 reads CASSLTGHTQYF. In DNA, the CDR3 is TGTGCCAGCAGTCTTACAGGGCATACGCAGTATTTT.

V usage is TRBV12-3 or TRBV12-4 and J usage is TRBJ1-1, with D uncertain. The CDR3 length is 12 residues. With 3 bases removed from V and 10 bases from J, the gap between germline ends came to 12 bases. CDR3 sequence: CASSFFASRAFF. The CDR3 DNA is TGTGCCAGCAGTTTCTTTGCGTCGCGAGCTTTCTTT.

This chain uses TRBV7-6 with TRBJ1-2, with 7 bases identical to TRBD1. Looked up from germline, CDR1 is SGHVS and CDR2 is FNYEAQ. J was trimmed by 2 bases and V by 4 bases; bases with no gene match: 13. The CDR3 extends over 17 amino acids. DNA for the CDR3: TGTGCCAGCAGCTCGACGATTTACAGGGGTCCCAACTATGGCTACACCTTC. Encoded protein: CASSSTIYRGPNYGYTF. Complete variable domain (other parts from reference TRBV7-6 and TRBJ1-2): GAGVSQSPRYKVTKRGQDVALRCDPISGHVSLYWYRQALGQGPEFLTYFNYEAQQDKSGLPNDRFSAERPEGSISTLTIQRTEQRDSAMYRCASSSTIYRGPNYGYTFGSGTRLTVV.

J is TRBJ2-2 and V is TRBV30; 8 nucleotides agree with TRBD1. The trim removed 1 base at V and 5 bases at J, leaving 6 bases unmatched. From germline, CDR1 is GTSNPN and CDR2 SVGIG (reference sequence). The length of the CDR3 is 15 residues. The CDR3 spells CAWSARDRRTGELFF. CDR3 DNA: TGTGCCTGGAGTGCCCGGGACAGGAGGACCGGGGAGCTGTTTTTT.

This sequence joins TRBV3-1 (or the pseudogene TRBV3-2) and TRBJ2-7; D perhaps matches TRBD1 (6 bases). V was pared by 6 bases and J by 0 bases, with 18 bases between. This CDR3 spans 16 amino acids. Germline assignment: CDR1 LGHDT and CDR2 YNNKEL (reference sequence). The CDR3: CASSSTSGANSYEQYF. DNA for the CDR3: TGTGCCAGCAGTTCTACCTCAGGGGCGAACTCCTACGAGCAGTACTTC.

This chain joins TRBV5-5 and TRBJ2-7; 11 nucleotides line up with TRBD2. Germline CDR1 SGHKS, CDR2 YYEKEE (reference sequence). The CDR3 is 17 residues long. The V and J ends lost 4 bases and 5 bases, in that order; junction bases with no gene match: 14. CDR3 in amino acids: CASSPQPTSGSKNEQYF. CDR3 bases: TGTGCCAGCAGCCCGCAGCCCACTAGCGGGAGTAAGAACGAGCAGTACTTC.